This TCR beta chain was recovered during a study of lymphopenia after photon versus proton radiotherapy. The CDR3 is 16 amino acids. Per germline, CDR1 SGHRS and CDR2 YFSETQ. With 0 bases removed from V and 6 bases from J, the gap between germline ends came to 19 bases. In the case of this clone: Its specificity is not known.

Assay used: immunoSEQ multiplex PCR; TCRdb lists only in-frame clones, some missing. This table holds roughly 17,000 clones, more than 90% found once. Study-level results: After the lymphocyte nadir, photon-treated repertoires showed oligoclonal expansion, especially of CD8+ Temra cells. Relative stability marked proton patients; photon patients lost diversity and naive cells. Post-nadir TCR diversity decline inversely tracked overall survival among those who died. Only patients who died were analyzed for survival; proton advantage is unproven.

The chain recombines TRBV5-1 with TRBJ2-7; D is perhaps TRBD2 (6 bases). The receptor was isolated from a woman aged 40 to 50 with cholangiocarcinoma. Material: peripheral blood, obtained from a patient treated with photon-based radiotherapy. CDR3 nucleotides: TGCGCCAGCAGCTTGGTACCTGGGGGGTTTGGTGGCGAGCAGTACTTC. Its translation: CASSLVPGGFGGEQYF.